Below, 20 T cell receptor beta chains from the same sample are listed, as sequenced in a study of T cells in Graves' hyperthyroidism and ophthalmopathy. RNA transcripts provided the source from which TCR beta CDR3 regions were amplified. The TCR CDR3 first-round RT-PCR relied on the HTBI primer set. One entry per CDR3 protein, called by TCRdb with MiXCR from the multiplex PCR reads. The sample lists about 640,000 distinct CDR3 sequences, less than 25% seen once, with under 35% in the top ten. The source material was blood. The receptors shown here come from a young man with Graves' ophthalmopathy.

The CDR3 coding sequence is TGTGCCAGCAGTGAAGCGCCGGGACAGGGGGCTGTCGATGAGCAGTTCTTC. Amino acids: CASSEAPGQGAVDEQFF. The chain links TRBV6-1 to TRBJ2-1; 12 nucleotides align to TRBD1. Unmatched junction bases numbered 8, after V lost 0 bases and J lost 8 bases. The V gene's germline CDR1 is MNHNS and CDR2 SASEGT. This CDR3 has 17 residues.

Here the CDR3 DNA reads TGTGCCAGCAGTTTATGGCTAGCGGACTCCTACAATGAGCAGTTCTTC. As protein: CASSLWLADSYNEQFF. The genes are TRBV12-3 or TRBV12-4 and TRBJ2-1, with 7 nucleotides matching TRBD2. V was pared by 2 bases and J by 0 bases, with 4 bases of the junction left unmatched. This CDR3 is 16 amino acids long.

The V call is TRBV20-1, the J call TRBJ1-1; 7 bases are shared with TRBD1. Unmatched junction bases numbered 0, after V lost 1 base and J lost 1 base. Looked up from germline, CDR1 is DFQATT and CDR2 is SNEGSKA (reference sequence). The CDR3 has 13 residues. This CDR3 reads CSARGTGNTEAFF. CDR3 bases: TGCAGTGCTAGAGGGACAGGGAACACTGAAGCTTTCTTT.

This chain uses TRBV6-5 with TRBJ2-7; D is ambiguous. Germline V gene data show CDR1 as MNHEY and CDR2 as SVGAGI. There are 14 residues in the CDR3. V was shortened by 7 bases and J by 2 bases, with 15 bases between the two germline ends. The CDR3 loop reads CASNSSDVAYEQYF. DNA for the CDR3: TGTGCCAGCAATTCTTCTGACGTCGCCTACGAGCAGTACTTC.

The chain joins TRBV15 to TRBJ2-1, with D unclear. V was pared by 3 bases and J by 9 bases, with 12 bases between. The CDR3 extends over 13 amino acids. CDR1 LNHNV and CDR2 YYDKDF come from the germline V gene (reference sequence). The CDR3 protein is CATSRSLSSEQFF. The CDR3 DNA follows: TGTGCCACCAGCAGGTCCCTCTCTAGTGAGCAGTTCTTC.

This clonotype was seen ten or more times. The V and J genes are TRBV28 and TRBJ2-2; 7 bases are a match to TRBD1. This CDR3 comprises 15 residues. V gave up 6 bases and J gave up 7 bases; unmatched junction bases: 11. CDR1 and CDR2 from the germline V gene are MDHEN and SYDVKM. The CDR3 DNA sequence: TGTGCCAGCAGGAGCGACAGGGCGCGCGGCGGGGAGCTGTTTTTT. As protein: CASRSDRARGGELFF.

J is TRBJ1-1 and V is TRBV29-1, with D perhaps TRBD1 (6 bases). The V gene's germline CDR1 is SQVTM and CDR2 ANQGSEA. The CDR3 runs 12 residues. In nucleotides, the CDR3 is TGCAGTGTCCACCGGACAGTAGCTGAAGCTTTCTTT. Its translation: CSVHRTVAEAFF.

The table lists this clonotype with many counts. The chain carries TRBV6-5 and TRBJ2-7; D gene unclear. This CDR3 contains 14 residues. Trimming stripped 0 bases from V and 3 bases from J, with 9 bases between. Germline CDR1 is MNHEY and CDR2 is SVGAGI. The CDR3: CASSYSVRFYEQYF. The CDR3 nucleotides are TGTGCCAGCAGTTACTCGGTTCGATTCTACGAGCAGTACTTC.

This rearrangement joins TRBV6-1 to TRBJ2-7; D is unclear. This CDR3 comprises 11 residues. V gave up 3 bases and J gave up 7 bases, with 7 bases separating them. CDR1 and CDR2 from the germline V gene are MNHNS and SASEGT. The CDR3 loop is CASSEGWEQYF. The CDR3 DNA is TGTGCCAGCAGTGAGGGTTGGGAGCAGTACTTC.

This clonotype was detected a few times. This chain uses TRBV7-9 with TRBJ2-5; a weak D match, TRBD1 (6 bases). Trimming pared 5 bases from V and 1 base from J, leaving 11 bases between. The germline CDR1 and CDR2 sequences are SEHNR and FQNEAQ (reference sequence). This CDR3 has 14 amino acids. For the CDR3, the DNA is TGTGCCAGCAGCCCTACAGGGAGCCAAGAGACCCAGTACTTC. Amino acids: CASSPTGSQETQYF.

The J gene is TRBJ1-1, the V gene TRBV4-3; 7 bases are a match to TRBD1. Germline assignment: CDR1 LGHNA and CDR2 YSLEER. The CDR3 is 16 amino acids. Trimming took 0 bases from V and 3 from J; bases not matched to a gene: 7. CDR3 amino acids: CASSQDLGTDHTEAFF. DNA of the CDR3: TGCGCCAGCAGCCAAGATTTGGGGACAGATCACACTGAAGCTTTCTTT.

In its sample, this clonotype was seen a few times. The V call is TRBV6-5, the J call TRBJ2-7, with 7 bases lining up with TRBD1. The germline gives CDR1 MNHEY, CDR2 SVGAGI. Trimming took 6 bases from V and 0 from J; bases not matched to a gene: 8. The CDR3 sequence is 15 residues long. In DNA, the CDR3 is TGTGCCAGCAGGCTCAGAGACAGGGTCTCCTACGAGCAGTACTTC. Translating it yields CASRLRDRVSYEQYF.

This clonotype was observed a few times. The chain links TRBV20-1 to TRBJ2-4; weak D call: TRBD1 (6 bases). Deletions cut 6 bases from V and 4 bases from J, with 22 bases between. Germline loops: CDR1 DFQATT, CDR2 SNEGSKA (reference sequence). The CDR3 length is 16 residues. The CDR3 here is CSAQHTFGTSKNIQYF. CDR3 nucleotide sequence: TGCAGTGCCCAACACACATTTGGGACAAGTAAAAACATTCAGTACTTC.

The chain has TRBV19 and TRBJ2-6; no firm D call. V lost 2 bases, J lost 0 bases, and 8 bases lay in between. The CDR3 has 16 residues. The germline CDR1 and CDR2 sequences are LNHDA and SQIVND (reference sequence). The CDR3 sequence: CASSIYGYSGANVLTF. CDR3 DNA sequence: TGTGCCAGTAGTATATATGGGTACTCTGGGGCCAACGTCCTGACTTTC.

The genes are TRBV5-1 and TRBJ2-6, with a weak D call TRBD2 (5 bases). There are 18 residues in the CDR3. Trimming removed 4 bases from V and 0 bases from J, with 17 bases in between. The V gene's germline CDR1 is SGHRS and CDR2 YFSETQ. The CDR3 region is CASSKDGVLPSGANVLTF. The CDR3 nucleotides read TGCGCCAGCAGCAAGGACGGGGTACTCCCCTCTGGGGCCAACGTCCTGACTTTC.

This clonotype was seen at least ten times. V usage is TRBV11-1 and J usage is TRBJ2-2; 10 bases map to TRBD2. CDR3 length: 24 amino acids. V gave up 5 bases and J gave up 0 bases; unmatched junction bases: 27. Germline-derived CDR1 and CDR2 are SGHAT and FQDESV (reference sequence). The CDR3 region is CASSHPGRTPRTSGLRTNTGELFF. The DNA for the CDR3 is TGTGCCAGCAGCCACCCCGGGAGGACACCTAGGACTAGCGGATTACGTACGAACACCGGGGAGCTGTTTTTT.

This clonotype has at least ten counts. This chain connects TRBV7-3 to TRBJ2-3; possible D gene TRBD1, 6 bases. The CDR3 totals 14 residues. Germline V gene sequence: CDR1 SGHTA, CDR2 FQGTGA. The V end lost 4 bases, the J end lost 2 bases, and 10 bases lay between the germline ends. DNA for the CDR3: TGTGCCAGCAGCTCAGGGGTCTCCACAGATACGCAGTATTTT. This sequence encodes CASSSGVSTDTQYF.

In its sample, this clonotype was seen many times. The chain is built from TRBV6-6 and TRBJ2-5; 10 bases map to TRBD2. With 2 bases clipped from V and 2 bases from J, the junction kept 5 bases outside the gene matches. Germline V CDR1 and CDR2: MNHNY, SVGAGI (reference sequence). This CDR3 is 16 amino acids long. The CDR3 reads CASSYGTSGTQETQYF. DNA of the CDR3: TGTGCCAGCAGTTACGGCACTAGCGGGACACAAGAGACCCAGTACTTC.

The CDR3: CSARGIDRANEQFF. The CDR3 DNA is TGCAGTGCTAGAGGAATTGACAGGGCCAATGAGCAGTTCTTC. The chain has TRBV20-1 and TRBJ2-1; 7 bases map to TRBD1. CDR1 is DFQATT and CDR2 is SNEGSKA in the germline V gene (reference sequence). The CDR3 consists of 14 residues. J lost 6 bases, V lost 1 base, and 6 bases had no gene match.

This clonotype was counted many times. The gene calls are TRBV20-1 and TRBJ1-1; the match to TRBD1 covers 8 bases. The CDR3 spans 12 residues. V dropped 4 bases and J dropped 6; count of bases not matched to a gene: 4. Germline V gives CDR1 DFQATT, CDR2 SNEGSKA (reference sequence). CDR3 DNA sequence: TGCAGTGCTACCGACAGGGGCCCTGAAGCTTTCTTT. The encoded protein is CSATDRGPEAFF.